These 9 T cell receptor beta chains came from one sample sequenced in a study of blood T cells in healthy people across ages. Using a J-beta primer mix together with a sample-barcoded 5' primer, a second PCR was run for roughly 7 to 12 cycles. TCRdb ran MiXCR on the 5' RACE reads and lists one entry per CDR3 protein. The sample holds approximately 320,000 distinct CDR3 sequences, roughly 27% seen once. Sequencing was done on a sample of blood. All receptors derive from a woman in her seventies in good health.

In its sample, this clonotype was seen a few times. The CDR3 DNA reads as TGTGCCAGCAGTCCCGGACTGCGGGGCGAAAAACTGTTTTTT. Its translation: CASSPGLRGEKLFF. The chain recombines TRBV27 with TRBJ1-4; D might be TRBD1 (5 bases). This CDR3 comprises 14 residues. Germline V CDR1 and CDR2: MNHEY, SMNVEV (reference sequence). V was pared by 5 bases and J by 8 bases, with 15 bases between.

The V and J genes are TRBV20-1 and TRBJ2-7, with 10 positions matching TRBD1. CDR1 is DFQATT, CDR2 SNEGSKA, per germline (reference sequence). The ends lost 3 bases at V and 2 bases at J; junction bases unmatched: 10. The CDR3 length is 16 residues. In DNA form, the CDR3 reads TGCAGTGCTAGGAGGGGACAGGGGACGGGAACCTACGAGCAGTACTTC. Its translation is CSARRGQGTGTYEQYF.

The rearrangement uses TRBV24-1 and TRBJ2-3; no firm D call. V lost 3 bases to trimming and J lost 3 bases, with 15 bases between them. From germline, CDR1 is KGHDR and CDR2 SFDVKD. The CDR3 is 16 residues long. The CDR3 spells CATSDVVLTGTDTQYF. The CDR3 nucleotides read TGTGCCACCAGTGATGTCGTGCTAACTGGAACAGATACGCAGTATTTT.

In regard to this clonotype: The germline gene is not matched at one end of the junction; a read error may be the cause. The V and J genes are TRBV6-1 and TRBJ2-3; TRBD2 might be the D (6 bases). The CDR3 is 15 residues long. Germline assignment: CDR1 MNHNS and CDR2 SASEGT. The CDR3 bases are TGTGCCGGCAGAAGGAAGCGGGCAAGCACAGATACGCAGTATTTT. This sequence encodes CAGRRKRASTDTQYF.

The table lists this clonotype with a few counts. This clone may be a read error of a much larger clone one base away. V is TRBV7-2 and J is TRBJ2-3; 7 bases match TRBD2. CDR3 length: 15 residues. Trimming took 0 bases from V and 6 from J; bases not matched to a gene: 6. The V gene's germline CDR1 is SGHTA and CDR2 FQGNSA. The CDR3 sequence: CASSLAGGRMDTQYF. As DNA, the CDR3 is TGTGCCAGCAGCTTAGCTGGCGGGAGAATGGATACGCAGTATTTT.

The chain combines TRBV7-8 with TRBJ2-5, with 9 bases lining up with TRBD1. The J call may not be correct, given that the DNA end is closer to TRBJ2-1. Germline loops: CDR1 SGHVS, CDR2 FQNEAQ. The CDR3 has 13 amino acids. The DNA of the CDR3 is TGTGCCAGCAGCTTAGGGGGACAGGGTGGGCAGTTCTTC. Its translation is CASSLGGQGGQFF.

This clonotype has only a few counts. Given a much more abundant clone one base away, this may be a read error. The rearrangement joins TRBV29-1 to TRBJ2-5; TRBD2 agrees at 8 bases. V dropped 7 bases and J dropped 9; count of bases not matched to a gene: 10. Germline-derived CDR1 and CDR2 are SQVTM and ANQGSEA. The CDR3 totals 12 residues. The CDR3 sequence: CSAGYGAGAQYF. The CDR3 bases are TGCAGCGCTGGATACGGAGCGGGGGCCCAGTACTTC.

A single count supports this clonotype. V and J are TRBV7-2 and TRBJ2-3, with 8 bases that match TRBD2. CDR3 size: 16 residues. Germline-derived CDR1 and CDR2 are SGHTA and FQGNSA. The ends lost 5 bases at V and 4 bases at J; junction bases unmatched: 11. CDR3 residues: CASSRNSGRLADTQYF. CDR3 DNA sequence: TGTGCCAGCAGCCGAAACAGCGGGAGATTAGCAGATACGCAGTATTTT.

CDR3 amino acids: CAVQGSGNTIYF. Written as DNA, the CDR3 is TGTGCCGTCCAGGGTTCCGGAAACACCATATATTTT. The V call is TRBV15, the J call TRBJ1-3, with a possible D match to TRBD1 (5 bases). Germline V lookup: CDR1 LNHNV, CDR2 YYDKDF (reference sequence). The CDR3 sequence is 12 residues long. Trimming removed 11 bases at V and 4 bases at J, with 12 bases between.